These 8 T cell receptor beta chains were all obtained from the same sample, sequenced in a study of blood T cells in healthy people across ages. Using a J-beta primer mix together with a sample-barcoded 5' primer, a second PCR was run for about 7 to 12 cycles. TCRdb re-derived calls from the 5' RACE reads in MiXCR, one entry per CDR3 protein. The sample yields 500,000 to 550,000 distinct CDR3 sequences, 24% seen once. This same sample was also part of a study on T cells of mothers and their children.

Sequencing used blood. These receptors came from a boy between 10 and 17 years old in good health.

In this sample, this clonotype turned up many times. The chain recombines TRBV7-9 with TRBJ2-7; no firm D call. CDR1 and CDR2 (germline): SEHNR, FQNEAQ (reference sequence). V was shortened by 5 bases and J by 3 bases, with 17 bases between the two germline ends. This CDR3 region has 15 residues. The CDR3 here is CASSPSQDTDYEQYF. CDR3 coding DNA: TGTGCCAGCAGCCCCTCCCAAGACACCGACTACGAGCAGTACTTC.

This clonotype has just a few counts. The chain couples TRBV20-1 to TRBJ2-1, with TRBD2 matching 7 bases. The ends lost 5 bases at V and 0 bases at J; junction bases unmatched: 7. The CDR3 runs 15 residues. Germline-derived CDR1 and CDR2 are DFQATT and SNEGSKA (reference sequence). The CDR3 spells CSAVAGDLSYNEQFF. CDR3 bases: TGCAGTGCTGTGGCGGGAGACCTCTCCTACAATGAGCAGTTCTTC.

This clonotype was detected a few times. The chain couples TRBV27 to TRBJ2-7, with TRBD2 identical over 9 bases. CDR1 is MNHEY and CDR2 is SMNVEV in the germline V gene (reference sequence). V lost 5 bases and J lost 3; bases outside the gene matches: 8. The CDR3 length is 15 residues. The CDR3 region is CASSRRLAEDYEQYF. The CDR3 DNA is TGTGCCAGCAGTCGCCGACTAGCGGAGGACTACGAGCAGTACTTC.

This chain links TRBV24-1 with TRBJ2-1; TRBD2 might be the D (6 bases). Per the germline V gene, CDR1 is KGHDR and CDR2 is SFDVKD. V lost 3 bases to trimming and J lost 0 bases, with 23 bases between them. The CDR3 runs to 20 residues. This CDR3 is CATSDPAGRGKTPSYNEQFF. The CDR3 coding sequence is TGTGCCACCAGTGATCCCGCGGGGCGGGGAAAGACCCCCTCCTACAATGAGCAGTTCTTC.

The chain has TRBV18 and TRBJ2-3; D is possibly TRBD1 (5 bases). Trimming stripped 3 bases from V and 2 bases from J, with 9 bases between. CDR1 KGHSH and CDR2 LQKENI come from the germline V gene. The CDR3 covers 14 residues. The CDR3 bases are TGTGCCAGCTCACCGGACACACACACAGATACGCAGTATTTT. Its translation: CASSPDTHTDTQYF.

The chain is built from TRBV11-2 and TRBJ2-5, with 7 bases that match TRBD2. The J call may be in error: the DNA end matches TRBJ2-7 better. The germline CDR1 and CDR2 sequences are SGHAT and FQNNGV. There are 14 residues in the CDR3. CDR3 nucleotide sequence: TGTGCCAGCAGCTTTTGGACTAGTCCGTACGAGCAGTACTTC. This translates into CASSFWTSPYEQYF.

There are a few counts of this clonotype. V and J are TRBV7-2 and TRBJ1-2; D remains unclear. The CDR3 contains 14 residues. Deletions cut 5 bases from V and 6 bases from J, with 16 bases between. Germline V gene data show CDR1 as SGHTA and CDR2 as FQGNSA. CDR3 coding DNA: TGTGCCAGCAGCCAGACCCCGACGGCACATGGCTACACCTTC. This encodes CASSQTPTAHGYTF.

This clonotype showed up just a few times. The chain joins TRBV20-1 to TRBJ2-7; no reliable D call. Trimming took 2 bases from V and 7 from J, leaving 15 bases between them. CDR3 size: 13 residues. CDR1 and CDR2 from the germline V gene are DFQATT and SNEGSKA (reference sequence). CDR3 amino acids: CSARPSGQEEQYF. The CDR3, as DNA: TGCAGTGCTAGACCTTCCGGCCAGGAAGAGCAGTACTTC.